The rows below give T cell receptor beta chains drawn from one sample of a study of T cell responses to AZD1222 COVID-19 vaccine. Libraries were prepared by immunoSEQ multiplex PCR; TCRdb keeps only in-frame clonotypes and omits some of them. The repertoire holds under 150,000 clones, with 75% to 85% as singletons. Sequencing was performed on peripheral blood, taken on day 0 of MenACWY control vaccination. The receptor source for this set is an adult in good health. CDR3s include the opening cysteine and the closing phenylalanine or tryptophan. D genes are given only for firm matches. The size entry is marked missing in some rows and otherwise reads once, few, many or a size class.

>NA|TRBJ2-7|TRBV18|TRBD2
TGTGCCAGCTCACCAAGCGGGGGGGCTTGGGAGCAGTACTTC
CASSPSGGAWEQYF
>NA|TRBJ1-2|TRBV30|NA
TGTGCCTGGAGTCCCTTACTGGCGAGGGACTATGGCTACACCTTC
CAWSPLLARDYGYTF
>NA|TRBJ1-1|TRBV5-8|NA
TGTGCCAGCAGCTTGGCCGGCGCGAGGGGGAATAGTGAAGCTTTCTTT
CASSLAGARGNSEAFF
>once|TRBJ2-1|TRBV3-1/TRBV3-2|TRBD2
TGTGCCAGCAGCCAAGAGCCGGGACTAGACCATGAGCAGTTCTTC
CASSQEPGLDHEQFF
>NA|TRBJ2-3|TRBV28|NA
TGTGCCAGCAGATTCCGCAGGTTTTTGACAGATACGCAGTATTTT
CASRFRRFLTDTQYF
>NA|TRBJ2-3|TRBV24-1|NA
TGTGCCACCTCGGTCCGGGATACGCAGTATTTT
CATSVRDTQYF
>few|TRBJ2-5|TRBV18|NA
TGTGCCAGCTCACTTTCAGGTTACCAAGAGACCCAGTACTTC
CASSLSGYQETQYF
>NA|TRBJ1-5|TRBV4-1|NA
TGCGCCAGCAGCCAAGTTGCAGGGATTGATAGCAATCAGCCCCAGCATTTT
CASSQVAGIDSNQPQHF
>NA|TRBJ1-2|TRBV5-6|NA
TGTGCCAGCAGCCTTTTCAGGGAAGGTGGCTACACCTTC
CASSLFREGGYTF
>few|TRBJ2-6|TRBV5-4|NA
TGTGCCAGCAGCTCAAAGGCGGGACAGGCCAACGTCCTGACTTTC
CASSSKAGQANVLTF
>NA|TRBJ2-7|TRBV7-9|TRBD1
TGTGCCAGCAAACGGGACAGGGACTACGAGCAGTACTTC
CASKRDRDYEQYF
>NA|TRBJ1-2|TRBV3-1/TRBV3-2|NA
TGTGCCAGCAGCCTTGCGGCCCTTTCTAACTATGGCTACACCTTC
CASSLAALSNYGYTF
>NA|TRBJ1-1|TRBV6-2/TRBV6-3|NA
TGTGCCAGCAGTTTCCCAGGATTGAAGAACACTGAAGCTTTCTTT
CASSFPGLKNTEAFF
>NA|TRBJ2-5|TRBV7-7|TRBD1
TGTGCCAGCAGCGAAGCAGGGGGTCAAGAGACCCAGTACTTC
CASSEAGGQETQYF
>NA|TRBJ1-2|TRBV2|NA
TGTGCCAGCAGTGGTTCGGGGAACTATGGCTACACCTTC
CASSGSGNYGYTF
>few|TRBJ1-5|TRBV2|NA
TGTGCCAGCAGAACCACGGGGGGAAATAATCAGCCCCAGCATTTT
CASRTTGGNNQPQHF
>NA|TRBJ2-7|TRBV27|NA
TGTGCCAGCAGTAGGAAGGAAGGGTACGAGCAGTACTTC
CASSRKEGYEQYF
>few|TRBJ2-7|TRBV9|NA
TGTGCCAGCAGCCCTAGGGGGACGAGCCACGAGCAGTACTTC
CASSPRGTSHEQYF
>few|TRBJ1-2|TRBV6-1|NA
TGTGCCAGCAGTGAAGTGCACAGAGGGAACTATGGCTACACCTTC
CASSEVHRGNYGYTF
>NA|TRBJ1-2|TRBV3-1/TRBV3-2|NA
TGTGCCAGCAGCCCAAGCACAGGAACGACAAACTATGGCTACACCTTC
CASSPSTGTTNYGYTF
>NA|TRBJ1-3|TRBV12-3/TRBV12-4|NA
TGTGCCAGCCGCGCCTCTGGAAACACCATATATTTT
CASRASGNTIYF
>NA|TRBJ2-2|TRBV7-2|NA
TGTGCCAGCAGCCCCAACGCGGGGTCCCACACCGGGGAGCTGTTTTTT
CASSPNAGSHTGELFF
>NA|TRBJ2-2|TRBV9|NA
TGTGCCAGCAGCGCACAGATAACGAACACCGGGGAGCTGTTTTTT
CASSAQITNTGELFF
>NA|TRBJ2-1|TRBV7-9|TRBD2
TGTGCCAGCAGCTTCGGGCGGGGGGGCGGTGAGCAGTTCTTC
CASSFGRGGGEQFF
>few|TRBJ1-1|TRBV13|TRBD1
TGTGCCAGCAGGCAGGGGGCGTACACTGAAGCTTTCTTT
CASRQGAYTEAFF
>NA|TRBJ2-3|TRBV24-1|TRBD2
TGTGCCACCAGTGATTGGGGACTAGCGGGGAGCACAGATACGCAGTATTTT
CATSDWGLAGSTDTQYF
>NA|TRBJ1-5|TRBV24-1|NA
TGTGCCACCAGTGCCGGACCTCAGCCCCAGCATTTT
CATSAGPQPQHF
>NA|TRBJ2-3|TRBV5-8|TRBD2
TGTGCCAGCAGCTGGACTAGCGGGAGAAATACGCAGTATTTT
CASSWTSGRNTQYF
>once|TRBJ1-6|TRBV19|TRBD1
TGTGCCAGTAGCGTGGGACAGGTCTATAATTCACCCCTCCACTTT
CASSVGQVYNSPLHF
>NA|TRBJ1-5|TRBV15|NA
TGTGCCACGACCATGGGCGCCGTTCAGCCCCAGCATTTT
CATTMGAVQPQHF
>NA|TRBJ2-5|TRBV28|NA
TGTGCCAGCAGTTTGACCAGAGGATCTCGGGGGAGGCAAGAGACCCAGTACTTC
CASSLTRGSRGRQETQYF
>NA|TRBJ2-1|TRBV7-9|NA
TGTGCCAGCAGCCGTGCGCGGAGATATGAGCAGTTCTTC
CASSRARRYEQFF
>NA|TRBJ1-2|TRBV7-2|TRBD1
TGTGCCAGCAGCCCGTTCGGGACAGGGTACTATGGCTACACCTTC
CASSPFGTGYYGYTF
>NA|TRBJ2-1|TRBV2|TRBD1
TGTGCCAGCAGTGAAAGTTGGGACAGGGGGTACAATGAGCAGTTCTTC
CASSESWDRGYNEQFF
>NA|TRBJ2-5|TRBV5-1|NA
TGCGCCAGCAGCTTGGGGCTTACGTCCGCCCAAGAGACCCAGTACTTC
CASSLGLTSAQETQYF
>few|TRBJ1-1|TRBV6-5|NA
TGTGCCACCCAATACACCACAGCGAACACTGAAGCTTTCTTT
CATQYTTANTEAFF
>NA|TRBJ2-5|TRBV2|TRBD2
TGTGCCAGCAGTGAGGGGCTAGCGGGGGGCCAGGGGGAGACCCAGTACTTC
CASSEGLAGGQGETQYF
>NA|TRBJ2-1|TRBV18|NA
TGTGCCAGCTCACCGGGGACTCTCAATGAGCAGTTCTTC
CASSPGTLNEQFF
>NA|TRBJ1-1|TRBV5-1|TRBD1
TGCGCCAGCAGCGCAACAGGGGACACTGAAGCTTTCTTT
CASSATGDTEAFF
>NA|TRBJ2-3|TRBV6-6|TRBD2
TGTGCCAGCAGCCCTCCTAGCGGGGGCACAGATACGCAGTATTTT
CASSPPSGGTDTQYF
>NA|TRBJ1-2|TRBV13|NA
TGTGCCAGCAGCTTAGAAGGGGACTATGGCTACACCTTC
CASSLEGDYGYTF
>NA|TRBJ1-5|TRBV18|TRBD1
TGTGCCAGCTCACGGGACAGGTCGGATAGCAATCAGCCCCAGCATTTT
CASSRDRSDSNQPQHF
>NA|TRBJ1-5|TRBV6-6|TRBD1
TGTGCCAGCAGTTACAACAGGGGAGGGGATCAGCCCCAGCATTTT
CASSYNRGGDQPQHF
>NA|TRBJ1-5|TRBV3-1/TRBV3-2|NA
TGTGCCAGCAGCCAACAGGCCCTACCCAGTCAGCCCCAGCATTTT
CASSQQALPSQPQHF
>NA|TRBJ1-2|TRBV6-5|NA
TGTGCCAGCAGTTTATGGCAGACTCTAGGCTATGGCTACACCTTC
CASSLWQTLGYGYTF